Listed below are T cell receptor beta chains from one sample, sequenced in a study of T cell repertoires and Cas9 in healthy adults. The table came from immunoSEQ multiplex PCR; TCRdb's copy has only in-frame clones and leaves some out. The table lists around 20,000 clones, 75% to 95% of them singletons. Sequencing input: CD4+ effector T cells (CD127+, CD25-, CD137-, CD154-) from PBMCs; culture status not recorded. The receptor source for this set is a human donor in good health. CDR3s include the opening cysteine and the closing phenylalanine or tryptophan. A D gene is named only where the DNA matches it firmly. Size values are once, few and many counts, or a class for expanded clones, and some rows have none.

V	size	J	D	CDR3	DNA
TRBV6-5	once	TRBJ1-2	.	CASMGTDGYTF	TGTGCCAGCATGGGCACAGATGGCTACACCTTC
TRBV6-5	.	TRBJ1-6	TRBD1	CASNTGQGGSPLHF	TGTGCCAGTAACACTGGACAGGGTGGTTCACCCCTCCACTTT
TRBV11-2	.	TRBJ1-1	.	CASSLERRGGTEAFF	TGTGCCAGCAGCTTAGAGAGGCGAGGGGGCACTGAAGCTTTCTTT
TRBV6-5	.	TRBJ1-1	.	CASSYSNMNTEAFF	TGTGCCAGCAGTTACTCGAACATGAACACTGAAGCTTTCTTT
TRBV4-1	.	TRBJ1-1	.	CASSQDLGEHSSEAFF	TGTGCCAGCAGCCAAGATCTTGGGGAGCATTCCTCTGAAGCTTTCTTT
TRBV11-3	.	TRBJ2-6	TRBD1	CASSSGQGTGANVLTF	TGTGCCAGCAGCTCAGGACAGGGAACTGGGGCCAACGTCCTGACTTTC
TRBV2	.	TRBJ2-2	TRBD1	CASRRGQGGPGELFF	TGTGCCAGCAGGAGGGGACAGGGAGGTCCCGGGGAGCTGTTTTTT
TRBV7-2	.	TRBJ2-1	TRBD2	CASSLDRGGRGEQFF	TGTGCCAGCAGCTTAGATCGGGGAGGGCGTGGCGAGCAGTTCTTC
TRBV14	.	TRBJ2-2	.	CASSQEAREWDTGELFF	TGTGCCAGCAGCCAAGAGGCTCGTGAGTGGGACACCGGGGAGCTGTTTTTT
TRBV7-2	once	TRBJ1-1	.	CASSFRNTEAFF	TGTGCCAGCAGCTTCAGGAACACTGAAGCTTTCTTT
TRBV11-2	once	TRBJ2-7	.	CASSLGSFYEQYF	TGTGCCAGCAGCTTAGGGAGTTTCTACGAGCAGTACTTC
TRBV6-5	.	TRBJ2-7	TRBD1	CASSPPGQLPHEQYF	TGTGCCAGCAGTCCCCCGGGACAGTTACCTCACGAGCAGTACTTC
TRBV25-1	.	TRBJ1-4	TRBD1	CASSITGGDEKLFF	TGTGCCAGCAGTATAACAGGGGGGGATGAAAAACTGTTTTTT
TRBV14	.	TRBJ1-5	TRBD1	CASSDPRTGERSNQPQHF	TGTGCCAGCAGCGACCCCAGGACAGGGGAACGTAGCAATCAGCCCCAGCATTTT
TRBV9	.	TRBJ2-7	TRBD2	CASSVGLAGSGEQYF	TGTGCCAGCAGCGTAGGTTTAGCGGGGTCGGGGGAGCAGTACTTC
TRBV29-1	.	TRBJ1-4	.	CSVGAGRAKEKLFF	TGCAGCGTTGGGGCAGGTAGGGCCAAAGAAAAACTGTTTTTT
TRBV6-6	.	TRBJ2-2	TRBD2	CASRTSGTPGELFF	TGTGCCAGCAGAACTAGCGGGACCCCCGGGGAGCTGTTTTTT
TRBV6-5	.	TRBJ2-1	.	CASSETRYNEQFF	TGTGCCAGCAGTGAGACCAGATACAATGAGCAGTTCTTC
TRBV28	.	TRBJ1-5	.	CASSKPNSNQPQHF	TGTGCCAGCAGTAAGCCTAATAGCAATCAGCCCCAGCATTTT
TRBV7-9	.	TRBJ1-3	.	CASSLNRDAGNTIYF	TGTGCCAGCAGCTTAAACAGGGATGCTGGAAACACCATATATTTT
TRBV28	.	TRBJ1-5	.	CASRGPYVNQPQHF	TGTGCCAGCAGGGGACCATATGTCAATCAGCCCCAGCATTTT
TRBV7-2	.	TRBJ2-5	.	CASSLAPGGPEETQYF	TGTGCCAGCAGCTTAGCCCCAGGAGGGCCGGAAGAGACCCAGTACTTC
TRBV28	.	TRBJ1-2	TRBD1	CASSWGDRGNYGYTF	TGTGCCAGCAGTTGGGGGGACAGGGGAAACTATGGCTACACCTTC
TRBV10-3	.	TRBJ2-5	.	CAISGGKQETQYF	TGTGCCATCAGTGGCGGGAAGCAAGAGACCCAGTACTTC
TRBV2	.	TRBJ1-4	.	CASSEVDEKLFF	TGTGCCAGCAGTGAGGTCGATGAAAAACTGTTTTTT
TRBV7-9	.	TRBJ1-3	TRBD1	CASSGQVGNTIYF	TGTGCCAGCAGCGGACAGGTTGGAAACACCATATATTTT
TRBV18	.	TRBJ2-5	TRBD2	CASSPPAGVNQETQYF	TGTGCCAGCTCGCCCCCCGCGGGGGTCAACCAAGAGACCCAGTACTTC
TRBV10-2	once	TRBJ1-2	TRBD1	CASSDKGTGNYGYTF	TGCGCCAGCAGTGATAAGGGGACAGGGAACTATGGCTACACCTTC
TRBV9	.	TRBJ1-6	.	CASSGLIGSPLHF	TGTGCCAGCAGCGGGCTGATTGGATCACCCCTCCACTTT
TRBV6-5	.	TRBJ1-4	TRBD1	CASSTRQGSNEKLFF	TGTGCCAGCAGTACCCGACAGGGGAGTAATGAAAAACTGTTTTTT
TRBV5-1	.	TRBJ2-2	.	CASSWSRGAGELFF	TGCGCCAGCAGCTGGAGCAGGGGGGCCGGGGAGCTGTTTTTT
TRBV28	.	TRBJ1-5	.	CASSPTRGQPQHF	TGTGCCAGCAGCCCCACGAGGGGGCAGCCCCAGCATTTT
TRBV6-6	once	TRBJ2-3	.	CARWSGRGTDTQYF	TGTGCCCGCTGGTCCGGGAGAGGCACAGATACGCAGTATTTT
TRBV28	.	TRBJ1-3	.	CASRIPQSTIYF	TGTGCCAGCAGAATTCCCCAATCGACCATATATTTT
TRBV9	.	TRBJ2-1	TRBD2	CASSVGGGSYNEQFF	TGTGCCAGCAGCGTAGGCGGGGGGTCCTACAATGAGCAGTTCTTC
TRBV28	.	TRBJ1-1	TRBD1	CASSPRDRATNTEAFF	TGTGCCAGCAGCCCAAGGGACAGGGCAACGAACACTGAAGCTTTCTTT
TRBV7-7	.	TRBJ1-3	.	CASSLERGNTIYF	TGTGCTAGCAGCTTAGAGAGAGGGAACACCATATATTTT
TRBV6-5	.	TRBJ1-6	.	CASSYSSNYNSPLHF	TGTGCCAGCAGTTACTCGAGTAACTATAATTCACCCCTCCACTTT
TRBV10-2	.	TRBJ2-3	TRBD2	CASRGLAGSLDTQYF	TGCGCCAGCAGGGGACTAGCGGGAAGTCTAGATACGCAGTATTTT
TRBV28	.	TRBJ2-1	TRBD2	CASRILAGVWFF	TGTGCCAGCAGAATCCTAGCGGGGGTATGGTTCTTC
TRBV6-6	.	TRBJ1-1	TRBD1	CASRLGQDNTEAFF	TGTGCCAGCAGATTAGGACAGGACAACACTGAAGCTTTCTTT
TRBV4-1	once	TRBJ1-1	.	CASSLHPGTGVNTEAFF	TGCGCCAGCAGTCTCCACCCGGGAACGGGGGTGAACACTGAAGCTTTCTTT
TRBV5-4	once	TRBJ1-2	.	CASSPMGSSDGYTF	TGTGCCAGCAGCCCGATGGGCAGCTCCGATGGCTACACCTTC
TRBV27	.	TRBJ2-7	.	CASSLETGRGEQYF	TGTGCCAGCAGTCTAGAGACGGGTCGGGGAGAGCAGTACTTC
TRBV5-6	.	TRBJ2-3	TRBD2	CASIIGGSTDTQYF	TGTGCCAGCATCATCGGGGGGAGCACAGATACGCAGTATTTT